The source of this TCR beta chain is a study of blood T cells in healthy people across ages. As for the study in general: Through template switching, about one barcoded beta molecule was captured per two T cells, as measured in model experiments. Study-level findings and limits: It was the long-lived donors that had more naive CD4+ cells and higher diversity than aged donors.

A remark on this clonotype: Its cognate antigen is unknown.

V gave up 3 bases and J gave up 12 bases, with 18 bases separating them. CDR3 size: 14 residues. Germline CDR1 and CDR2: MDHEN and SYDVKM. A second PCR, run for about 7 to 11 cycles, used a sample-barcoded 5' primer plus a J-beta primer mix. TCRdb recomputed calls from the 5' RACE reads with MiXCR, one row per CDR3 protein. This table has approximately 960,000 distinct CDR3 sequences, roughly 29% appearing once. Healthy Caucasian individuals from Russia aged about 6 to 95 served as donors. This sample also belongs to another study, concerning T cells of mothers and their children.

The chain carries TRBV28 and TRBJ2-1; D may match TRBD1 or TRBD2 (6 bases each). This sequence originates from a woman in her thirties or forties in good health. The specimen was blood. CDR3 DNA sequence: TGTGCCAGCAGTTTCAGGGGCCCCGGGGGAAGGCAGTTCTTC. This codes for CASSFRGPGGRQFF.